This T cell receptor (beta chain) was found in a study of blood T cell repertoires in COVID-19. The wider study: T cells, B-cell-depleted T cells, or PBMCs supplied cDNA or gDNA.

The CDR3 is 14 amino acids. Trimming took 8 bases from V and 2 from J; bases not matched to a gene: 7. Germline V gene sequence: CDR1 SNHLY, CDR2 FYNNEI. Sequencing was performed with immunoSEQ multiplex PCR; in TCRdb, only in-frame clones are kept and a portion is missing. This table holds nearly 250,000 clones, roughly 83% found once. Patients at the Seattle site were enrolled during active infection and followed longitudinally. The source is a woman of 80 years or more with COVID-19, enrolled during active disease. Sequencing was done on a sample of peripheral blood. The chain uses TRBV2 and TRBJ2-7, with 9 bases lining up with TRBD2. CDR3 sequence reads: CASLLAGLTYEQYF. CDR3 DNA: TGTGCCAGCCTCCTAGCGGGGCTTACCTACGAGCAGTACTTC.